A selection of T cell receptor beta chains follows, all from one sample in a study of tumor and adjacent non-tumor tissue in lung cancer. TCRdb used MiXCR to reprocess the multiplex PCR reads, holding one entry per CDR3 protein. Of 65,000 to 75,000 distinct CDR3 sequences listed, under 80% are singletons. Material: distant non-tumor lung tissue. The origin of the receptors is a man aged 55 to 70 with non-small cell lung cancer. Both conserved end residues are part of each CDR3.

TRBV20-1	CSARGQDRLNQPQHF
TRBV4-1	CTSSQDQASGTIDEQFF
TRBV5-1	CASSWTSGSGELFF
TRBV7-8	CTNSIGLDYEQYF
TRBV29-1	CRVAGTYNGQFF
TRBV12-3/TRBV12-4	CFRSFPQRDHNEHFF
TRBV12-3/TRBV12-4	CASKDSSGANVLIF
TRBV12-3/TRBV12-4	CASSFYQGPNKKLFF
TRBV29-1	CNVESGPQGNEQYF
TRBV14	CASSQGAGDEQFF
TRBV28	CASSLITSGAYEQYF
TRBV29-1	CSATYSANTGELFF
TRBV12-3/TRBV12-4	CASSLLGSSYERYF
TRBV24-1	CATSDPILSSGANVLIF
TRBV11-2	CASSLRTEYEQYF
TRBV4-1	CASSQSPIGAAYYNEQLF
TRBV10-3	CVISESRGLVQYF
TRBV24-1	CATNDPYQGLNTGELFF
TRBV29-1	CSLEAGGGELFF
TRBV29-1	CSVGARLATMHGYTF
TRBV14	CASSLHNKRLAGGTKNSYNEQFF
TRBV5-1	CANSLTGATGANVLTF
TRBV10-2	CACTMGGGTNNEQFF
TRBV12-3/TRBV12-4	CASSLQGKGTGELFF
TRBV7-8	CVSSQGSYELYF
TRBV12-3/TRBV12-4	CVNSSGEKLFF
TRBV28	CASSPSGSFYEQYF
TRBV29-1	CSVEGTGIYEQYF
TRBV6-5	CASSYSGQGGEKLFF
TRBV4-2	CASSQDQVNQPQHF
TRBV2	CASSWQGDIGELFF
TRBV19	CSSRYRDRGRLDTESFF
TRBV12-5	CVSGPDSGRTQYF
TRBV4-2	CASSQEPRDRSYTF
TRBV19	CASKGYNDGNIDTQYF
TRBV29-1	CNATRGGQGSHEQCF
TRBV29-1	CSTPGGRDTQYF
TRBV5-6	CASSPLDSSYEQYF
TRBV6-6	CASSYLHNEQFF
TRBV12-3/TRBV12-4	CASKSGHSSYEQYF
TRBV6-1	CASSVVAVGVYGYTF
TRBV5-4	CASSPIERKPGDTQYF
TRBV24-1	CATWPSKESGANVLTF
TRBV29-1	CTVVDRDRTNTGELSF
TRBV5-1	CASSLRPGMELATQYF
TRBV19	CASTSSGTGYTEAFF
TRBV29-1	CIAGTGSRYEHYF
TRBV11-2	CARSPRDSGINEQFF
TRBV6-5	CASSYGRGRPSRAGELFF
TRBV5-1	CASRLGGTEPGELLF
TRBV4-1	CASSTGGASDELFF
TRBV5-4	CVSSWGTSGGAKNIQYF
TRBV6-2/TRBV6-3	CASSRTGEWSPLHF